The present entry profiles one T cell receptor (beta chain) with its context. The data stem from a study of control samples from healthy donors and cancer patients. Using immunoSEQ multiplex PCR, the repertoire was profiled, and TCRdb retains in-frame clones only, with some absent. The data hold about 22,000 clones, with under 90% observed a single time. The V gene's germline CDR1 is SGHTS and CDR2 YDEGEE. This CDR3 contains 15 residues. Trimming removed 1 base from V and 3 bases from J, with 12 bases in between. This chain joins TRBV5-8 and TRBJ2-3, with D perhaps matching TRBD1 (5 bases). This TCR derives from a man aged 55 to 70 with colorectal cancer. Sequenced: PBMCs. CDR3 sequence reads: CASSLTGTETDTQYF. CDR3 in DNA: TGTGCCAGCAGCTTGACAGGAACTGAGACAGATACGCAGTATTTT.